The clone carrying this TCR delta chain appeared once. The junction departs from the called germline gene at one end, perhaps through a read error. This specimen belongs to a study of gamma-delta T cells after stem cell transplantation. This CDR3 comprises 21 residues. The germline gives CDR1 GEAIGNYY, CDR2 EKD. TCRdb re-processed the RT-PCR reads via CATT. The data show approximately 3,000 delta-chain clones, 7.5% to 9% seen once. The J gene is TRDJ3, the V gene TRDV2; 8 bases are a match to TRDD2. The TCR comes from a human donor. It is not recorded whose cells these are; they may come from a transplant donor. Material for sequencing was gamma-delta T cells. The CDR3: CACDTDFLLVFGEWDARQMFF. In nucleotides, the CDR3 is TGTGCCTGTGACACCGACTTCCTACTGGTCTTCGGAGAATGGGACGCCCGACAGATGTTTTTC.